This is a list of T cell receptor beta chains from one sample in a study of neurological immune-mediated disorders. TCRdb redid the calling of the 5' RACE reads with MiXCR, one entry per CDR3 protein. The sample consists of under 70,000 distinct CDR3 sequences, under 3.5% of them appearing once. Sequenced input: PBMCs. The receptors stem from a woman aged 60 to 75 with multiple sclerosis. Both conserved end residues are part of each CDR3. The D gene is left open where the match is weak. Size is stated for part of the rows, as once, few or many counts, or as a class when the clone is expanded.

cdr3_aa	cdr3_nt	v_call	j_call	cdr3_length	d_call	clone_size
CSVKHPTGTDTQYF	TGCAGCGTGAAACACCCTACAGGCACAGATACGCAGTATTTT	TRBV29-1	TRBJ2-3	14	.	many
CASSFGRINTEAFF	TGCGCCAGCAGCTTTGGTCGGATAAACACTGAAGCTTTCTTT	TRBV5-1	TRBJ1-1	14	.	many
CASSLGHARGTSYNEQFF	TGCGCCAGCAGCCTGGGACATGCTAGGGGGACCTCCTACAATGAGCAGTTCTTC	TRBV4-1	TRBJ2-1	18	.	few
CASSLAGSAYEQYF	TGTGCCAGCAGTTTAGCGGGGTCCGCCTACGAGCAGTACTTC	TRBV27	TRBJ2-7	14	.	many
CASARQGGQPQHF	TGTGCCAGCGCCAGACAGGGAGGTCAGCCCCAGCATTTT	TRBV2	TRBJ1-5	13	TRBD1	many
CASSGSRYGRMNTEAFF	TGTGCCAGCAGCGGCTCCCGGTATGGCAGAATGAACACTGAAGCTTTCTTT	TRBV7-9	TRBJ1-1	17	.	many
CASMGQASTDTQYF	TGCGCCAGCATGGGACAGGCTAGCACAGATACGCAGTATTTT	TRBV5-1	TRBJ2-3	14	TRBD1	many
CACSETTAGGDTQYF	TGTGCCTGTAGTGAGACTACCGCCGGGGGAGATACGCAGTATTTT	TRBV6-4	TRBJ2-3	15	.	.
CSAPRLASTDTQYF	TGCAGTGCCCCGAGGCTGGCTAGCACAGATACGCAGTATTTT	TRBV20-1	TRBJ2-3	14	.	many
CSARGPLLASTQYF	TGCAGTGCTAGAGGTCCTCTACTAGCGTCTACGCAGTATTTT	TRBV20-1	TRBJ2-3	14	TRBD2	.
CASKTGSTEAFF	TGTGCCAGCAAAACAGGGTCCACTGAAGCTTTCTTT	TRBV6-5	TRBJ1-1	12	.	many
CASSYGLWQNEQYF	TGTGCCAGCAGTTATGGGTTGTGGCAGAACGAGCAGTACTTC	TRBV6-5	TRBJ2-7	14	.	few
CASSVKNRVYSYEQYF	TGTGCCAGCAGTGTAAAGAACAGGGTTTACTCCTACGAGCAGTACTTC	TRBV28	TRBJ2-7	16	.	many
CASSLLTQNTEAFF	TGTGCCAGCAGCCTCCTGACACAGAACACTGAAGCTTTCTTT	TRBV7-8	TRBJ1-1	14	.	.
CAISDSSSNEQFF	TGTGCCATCAGTGATAGCAGCAGCAATGAGCAGTTCTTC	TRBV10-3	TRBJ2-1	13	.	many
CASSQGLNSPLHF	TGTGCCAGCAGCCAAGGACTCAATTCACCCCTCCACTTT	TRBV3-1	TRBJ1-6	13	.	many
CASSLGNTGELFF	TGTGCCAGCAGTTTGGGTAACACCGGGGAGCTGTTTTTT	TRBV5-1	TRBJ2-2	13	.	many
CASSSRQGNEQFF	TGTGCCAGCAGCTCTCGACAGGGAAACGAGCAGTTCTTC	TRBV11-3	TRBJ2-1	13	TRBD1	many
CASSEAGYEQYF	TGTGCCAGCAGTGAAGCGGGGTACGAGCAGTACTTC	TRBV6-1	TRBJ2-7	12	.	many
CSARHPREVEEQFF	TGCAGTGCTAGACATCCCCGGGAGGTAGAGGAGCAGTTCTTC	TRBV20-1	TRBJ2-1	14	TRBD2	many
CASSLGEVTQYF	TGCGCCAGCAGCTTGGGGGAAGTGACCCAGTACTTC	TRBV5-1	TRBJ2-5	12	.	.
CATSEGFRDLTGELFF	TGTGCCACCAGTGAGGGTTTTAGGGATTTGACCGGGGAGCTGTTTTTT	TRBV24-1	TRBJ2-2	16	.	many
CASSLVTSGSNEQFF	TGCGCCAGCAGCTTGGTAACTAGCGGGAGTAATGAGCAGTTCTTC	TRBV5-1	TRBJ2-1	15	TRBD2	many
CSDQAGSTDTQYF	TGCAGTGATCAAGCGGGTAGCACAGATACGCAGTATTTT	TRBV20-1	TRBJ2-3	13	.	many
CSATSSSYNEQFF	TGCAGTGCTACTAGCTCCTCTTACAATGAGCAGTTCTTC	TRBV20-1	TRBJ2-1	13	.	medium-sized
CSVDDHTDTQYF	TGCAGCGTTGATGACCACACAGATACGCAGTATTTT	TRBV29-1	TRBJ2-3	12	.	many
CASSVATAEYNEQFF	TGTGCCAGCAGCGTAGCTACTGCGGAGTACAATGAGCAGTTCTTC	TRBV9	TRBJ2-1	15	.	few
CASSTPLAGAGTDTQYF	TGTGCCAGCAGCACCCCTCTAGCGGGAGCAGGAACAGATACGCAGTATTTT	TRBV11-2	TRBJ2-3	17	TRBD2	.
CSVGGQAFHEQYF	TGCAGCGTGGGAGGACAGGCGTTCCACGAGCAGTACTTC	TRBV29-1	TRBJ2-7	13	.	many
CATSRISGGPGELFF	TGTGCCACCAGCAGGATCTCGGGGGGTCCCGGGGAGCTGTTTTTT	TRBV15	TRBJ2-2	15	TRBD2	many
CASSLLGGTQYF	TGTGCCAGCAGCCTACTTGGCGGGACCCAGTACTTC	TRBV7-3	TRBJ2-5	12	.	few
CASSFTGADTEAFF	TGTGCCAGCAGCTTTACCGGGGCGGACACTGAAGCTTTCTTT	TRBV7-3	TRBJ1-1	14	.	.
CSAAEDSNQPQHF	TGCAGTGCCGCAGAGGATAGCAATCAGCCCCAGCATTTT	TRBV20-1	TRBJ1-5	13	.	many
CASSLQQQSYEQYF	TGTGCCAGCAGCTTACAGCAGCAGTCATACGAGCAGTACTTC	TRBV7-2	TRBJ2-7	14	.	many
CASSLFRAYEQYF	TGTGCCAGCAGCTTATTCAGGGCGTACGAGCAGTACTTC	TRBV7-2	TRBJ2-7	13	.	many
CASSLMESSSYNEQFF	TGCGCCAGCAGCTTAATGGAGTCCAGCTCCTACAATGAGCAGTTCTTC	TRBV5-1	TRBJ2-1	16	.	.
CSARDAQPRGYEQYF	TGCAGTGCTAGAGATGCCCAACCCCGGGGCTACGAGCAGTACTTC	TRBV20-1	TRBJ2-7	15	.	many
CSARIPGQLAKNIQYF	TGCAGCGCTCGCATCCCAGGGCAACTAGCCAAAAACATTCAGTACTTC	TRBV29-1	TRBJ2-4	16	.	many
CASRQGSYQPQHF	TGTGCCAGTCGGCAGGGGAGCTATCAGCCCCAGCATTTT	TRBV12-3/TRBV12-4	TRBJ1-5	13	.	many
CASSLGKGGGTSYEQYF	TGCGCCAGCAGCTTGGGGAAAGGCGGTGGAACTTCCTACGAGCAGTACTTC	TRBV5-1	TRBJ2-7	17	.	many
CASSSTTSGRAGVPYNEQFF	TGTGCCAGCAGCTCAACGACTAGCGGGAGGGCAGGGGTCCCCTACAATGAGCAGTTCTTC	TRBV11-2	TRBJ2-1	20	TRBD2	many
CASSLGVLAGVGETQYF	TGTGCCAGCAGCTTAGGCGTTCTAGCGGGAGTTGGAGAGACCCAGTACTTC	TRBV7-9	TRBJ2-5	17	TRBD2	medium-sized
CASSFPLPTEDLGTSGEFEQFF	TGTGCCAGCAGTTTTCCGTTACCGACGGAAGATCTCGGGACTAGCGGAGAATTTGAGCAGTTCTTC	TRBV28	TRBJ2-1	22	TRBD2	many
CDSSKVSYEQYF	TGTGACAGCAGTAAAGTCAGCTACGAGCAGTACTTC	TRBV3-1	TRBJ2-7	12	.	.
CAIRGEGDDEQYF	TGTGCCATCAGGGGAGAAGGGGACGACGAGCAGTACTTC	TRBV10-3	TRBJ2-7	13	.	once
CATSRSGGRETQYF	TGTGCCACCAGCAGGAGCGGCGGCAGGGAGACCCAGTACTTC	TRBV15	TRBJ2-5	14	.	many
CSARDGGFSEETQYF	TGCAGTGCTAGAGACGGGGGGTTCTCGGAAGAGACCCAGTACTTC	TRBV20-1	TRBJ2-5	15	TRBD2	many
CASSVSAGGGGTEAFF	TGTGCCAGCAGCGTATCAGCAGGGGGCGGGGGCACTGAAGCTTTCTTT	TRBV9	TRBJ1-1	16	TRBD1	many